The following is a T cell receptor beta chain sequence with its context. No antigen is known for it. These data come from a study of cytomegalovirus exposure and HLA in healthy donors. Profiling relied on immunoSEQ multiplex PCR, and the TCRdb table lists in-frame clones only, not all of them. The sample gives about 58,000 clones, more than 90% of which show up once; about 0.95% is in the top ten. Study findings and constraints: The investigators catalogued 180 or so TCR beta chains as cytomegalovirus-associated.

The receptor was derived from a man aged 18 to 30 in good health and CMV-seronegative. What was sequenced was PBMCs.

This CDR3 is CASSMLSSGEQYF. DNA of the CDR3: TGTGCCAGCAGCATGCTCTCTAGCGGAGAGCAGTACTTC. The J gene is TRBJ2-7, the V gene TRBV9; 7 nucleotides agree with TRBD2. J gave up 7 bases and V 4 bases, and 8 bases lay outside the gene matches. CDR3 length: 13 amino acids. Germline V lookup: CDR1 SGDLS, CDR2 YYNGEE.